This T cell receptor beta chain was captured by sequencing in a study of T-cell reconstitution after alpha-beta-depleted transplantation in children. V lost 6 bases and J 4 bases, leaving 16 bases between the germline ends. This CDR3 has 15 amino acids. In this sample, this clonotype turned up many times. Preparation of the TCRbeta library was carried out with unique molecular identifiers. Using its own MiXCR run on the PCR reads, TCRdb lists one record per CDR3 protein. The table lists more than 550,000 distinct CDR3 sequences, 8% to 11% of them singletons, with about 4% in the top ten. This rearrangement joins TRBV12-3 or TRBV12-4 to TRBJ2-1; possibly TRBD2 for D (6 bases). This clonotype originated in a human donor who donated a stem cell graft to a child with acute myeloid leukemia. This sample comprised PBMCs from the stem cell graft donor, obtained from the stem cell graft. The CDR3 DNA follows: TGTGCCAGCAGCCCCGGGACTCGGCGTTACAATGAGCAGTTCTTC. This translates into CASSPGTRRYNEQFF.